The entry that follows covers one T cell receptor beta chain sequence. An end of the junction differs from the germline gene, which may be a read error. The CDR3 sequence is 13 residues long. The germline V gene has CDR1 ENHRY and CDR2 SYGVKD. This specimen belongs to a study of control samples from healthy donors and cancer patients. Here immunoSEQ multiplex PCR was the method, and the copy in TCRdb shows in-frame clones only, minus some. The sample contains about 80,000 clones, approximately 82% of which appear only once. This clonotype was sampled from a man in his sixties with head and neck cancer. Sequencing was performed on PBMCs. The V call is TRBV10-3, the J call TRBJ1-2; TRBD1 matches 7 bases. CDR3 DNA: TGTGCCATCACCCCCGGGACAGATAAGGGCTTGGACTTC. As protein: CAITPGTDKGLDF.